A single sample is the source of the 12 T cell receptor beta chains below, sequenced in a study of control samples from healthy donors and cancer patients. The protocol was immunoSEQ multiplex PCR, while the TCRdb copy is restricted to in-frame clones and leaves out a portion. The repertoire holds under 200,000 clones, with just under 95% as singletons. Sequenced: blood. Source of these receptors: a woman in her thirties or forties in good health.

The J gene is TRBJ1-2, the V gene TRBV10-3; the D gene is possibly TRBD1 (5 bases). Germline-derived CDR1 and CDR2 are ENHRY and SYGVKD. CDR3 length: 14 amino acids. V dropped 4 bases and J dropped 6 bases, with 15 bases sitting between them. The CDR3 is CAISGAGRGDGYTF. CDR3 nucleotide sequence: TGTGCCATCAGTGGGGCAGGGAGAGGAGATGGCTACACCTTC.

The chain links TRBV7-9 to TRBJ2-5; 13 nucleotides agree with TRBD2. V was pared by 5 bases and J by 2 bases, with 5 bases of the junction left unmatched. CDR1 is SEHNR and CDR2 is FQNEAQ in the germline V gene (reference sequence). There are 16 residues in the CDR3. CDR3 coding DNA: TGTGCCAGCAGCGTTGGGACTAGCGGGATACAAGAGACCCAGTACTTC. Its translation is CASSVGTSGIQETQYF.

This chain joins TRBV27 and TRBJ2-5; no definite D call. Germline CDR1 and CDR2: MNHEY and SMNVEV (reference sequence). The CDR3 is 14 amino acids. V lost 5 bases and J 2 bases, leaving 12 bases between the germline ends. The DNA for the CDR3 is TGTGCCAGCAGTCGTGACGTGTATCAAGAGACCCAGTACTTC. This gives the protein CASSRDVYQETQYF.

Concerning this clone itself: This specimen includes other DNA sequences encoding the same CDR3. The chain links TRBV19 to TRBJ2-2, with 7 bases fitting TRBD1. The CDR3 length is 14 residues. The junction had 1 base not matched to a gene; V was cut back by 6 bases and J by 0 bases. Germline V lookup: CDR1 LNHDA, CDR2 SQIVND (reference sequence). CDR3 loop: CASSGQANTGELFF. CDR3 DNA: TGTGCCAGTAGCGGACAGGCGAACACCGGGGAGCTGTTTTTT.

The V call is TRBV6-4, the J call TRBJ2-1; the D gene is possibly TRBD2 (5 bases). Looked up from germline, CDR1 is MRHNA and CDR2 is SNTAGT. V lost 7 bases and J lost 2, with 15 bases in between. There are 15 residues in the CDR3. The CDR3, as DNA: TGTGCCAGCACCCGGACGGCCGGGACCTACAATGAGCAGTTCTTC. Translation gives CASTRTAGTYNEQFF.

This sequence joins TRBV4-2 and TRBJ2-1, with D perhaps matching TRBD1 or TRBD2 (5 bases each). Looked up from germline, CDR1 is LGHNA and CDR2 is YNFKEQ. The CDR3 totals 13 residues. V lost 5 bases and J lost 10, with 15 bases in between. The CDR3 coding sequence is TGTGCCAGCAGCACCCGGGACGGTGAAGAGCAGTTCTTC. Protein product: CASSTRDGEEQFF.

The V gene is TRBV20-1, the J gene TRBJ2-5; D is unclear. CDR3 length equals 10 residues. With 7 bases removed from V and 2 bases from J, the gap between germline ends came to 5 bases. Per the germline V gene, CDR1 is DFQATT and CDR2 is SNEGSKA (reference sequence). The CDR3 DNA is TGCAGTGTGGGGCAAGAGACCCAGTACTTC. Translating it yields CSVGQETQYF.

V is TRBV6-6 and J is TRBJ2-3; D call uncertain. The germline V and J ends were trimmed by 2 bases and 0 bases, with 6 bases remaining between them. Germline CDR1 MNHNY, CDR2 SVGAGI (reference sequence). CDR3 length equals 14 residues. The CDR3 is CASSYRQSTDTQYF. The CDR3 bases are TGTGCCAGCAGTTACAGGCAGAGCACAGATACGCAGTATTTT.

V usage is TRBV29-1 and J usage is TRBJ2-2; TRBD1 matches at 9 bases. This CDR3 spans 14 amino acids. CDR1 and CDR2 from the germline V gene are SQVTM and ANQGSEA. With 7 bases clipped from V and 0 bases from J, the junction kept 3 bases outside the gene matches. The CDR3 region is CSATGGSNTGELFF. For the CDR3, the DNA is TGCAGCGCTACAGGGGGCTCGAACACCGGGGAGCTGTTTTTT.

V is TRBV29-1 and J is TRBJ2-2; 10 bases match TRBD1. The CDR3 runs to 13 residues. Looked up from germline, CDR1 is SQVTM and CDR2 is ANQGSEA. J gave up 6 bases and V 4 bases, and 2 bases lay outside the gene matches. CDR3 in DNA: TGCAGCGTTGGAGGACAGGGGGCCGGGGAGCTGTTTTTT. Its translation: CSVGGQGAGELFF.

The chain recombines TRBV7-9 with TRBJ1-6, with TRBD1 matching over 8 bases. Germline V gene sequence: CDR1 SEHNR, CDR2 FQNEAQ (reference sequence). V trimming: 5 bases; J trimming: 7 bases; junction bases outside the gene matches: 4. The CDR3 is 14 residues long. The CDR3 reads CASSLGQENSPLHF. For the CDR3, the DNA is TGTGCCAGCAGCCTGGGACAGGAGAATTCACCCCTCCACTTT. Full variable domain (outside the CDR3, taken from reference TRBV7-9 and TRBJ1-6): DTGVSQNPRHKITKRGQNVTFRCDPISEHNRLYWYRQTLGQGPEFLTYFQNEAQLEKSRLLSDRFSAERPKGSFSTLEIQRTEQGDSAMYLCASSLGQENSPLHFGNGTRLTVT.

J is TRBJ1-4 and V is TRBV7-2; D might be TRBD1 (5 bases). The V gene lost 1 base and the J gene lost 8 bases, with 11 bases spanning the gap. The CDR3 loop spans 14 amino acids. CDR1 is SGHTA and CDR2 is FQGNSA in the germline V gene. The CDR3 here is CASSLGGAAEKLFF. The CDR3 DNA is TGTGCCAGCAGCTTAGGAGGGGCAGCGGAAAAACTGTTTTTT.